Shown below are 19 T cell receptor beta chains from a single sample sequenced in a study of blood T cell repertoires in COVID-19. The protocol was immunoSEQ multiplex PCR, while the TCRdb copy is restricted to in-frame clones and leaves out a portion. This sample has 430,000 or so clones, with approximately 90% found just once. Sequencing used peripheral blood. These receptor sequences come from a man younger than 35 with COVID-19, enrolled during active disease.

The CDR3 DNA follows: TGCGCCAGCAGGCGGGAGCCGTCTGCCACCATATATTTT. It specifies CASRREPSATIYF. This rearrangement joins TRBV5-1 to TRBJ1-3; D unresolved. From germline, CDR1 is SGHRS and CDR2 YFSETQ. Trimming left V 5 bases short and J 9 bases short, with 15 bases between. The CDR3 is 13 residues long.

The chain combines TRBV7-9 with TRBJ2-3, with 7 bases fitting TRBD2. V shed 5 bases and J 3 bases; nucleotides not matched to a gene: 8. Per germline, CDR1 SEHNR and CDR2 FQNEAQ (reference sequence). The CDR3 sequence is 15 residues long. The CDR3 DNA sequence: TGTGCCAGCAGCAAGTCTAGCGGCAGTACAGATACGCAGTATTTT. Translating it yields CASSKSSGSTDTQYF. Full variable domain (rest looked up from reference TRBV7-9 and TRBJ2-3): DTGVSQNPRHKITKRGQNVTFRCDPISEHNRLYWYRQTLGQGPEFLTYFQNEAQLEKSRLLSDRFSAERPKGSFSTLEIQRTEQGDSAMYLCASSKSSGSTDTQYFGPGTRLTVL.

The chain employs TRBV5-6 and TRBJ1-2; 7 bases fit TRBD1. Losses at the gene ends were 0 bases for V and 8 bases for J; bases not matched to a gene: 10. This CDR3 comprises 15 residues. CDR1 and CDR2 (germline): SGHDT, YYEEEE. CDR3 bases: TGTGCCAGCAGCTTGGTATATGACAGGGTGGGCGGCTACACCTTC. This encodes CASSLVYDRVGGYTF.

The chain couples TRBV19 to TRBJ1-2, with 7 bases fitting TRBD1. Germline loops: CDR1 LNHDA, CDR2 SQIVND (reference sequence). The CDR3 has 15 amino acids. Germline trimming cut 11 bases from V and 2 bases from J; bases unmatched to any gene: 14. This chain's CDR3 is CAVRGQTHGNYGYTF. CDR3 DNA sequence: TGTGCCGTGAGGGGACAGACACATGGGAACTATGGCTACACCTTC.

J is TRBJ1-3 and V is TRBV4-1; D remains ambiguous. Trimming stripped 2 bases from V and 1 base from J, with 15 bases between. Germline loops: CDR1 MGHRA, CDR2 YSYEKL. This CDR3 is 17 amino acids long. CDR3 sequence: CASSQSLLAGSGNTIYF. The CDR3 coding sequence is TGCGCCAGCAGCCAATCCTTACTAGCAGGATCTGGAAACACCATATATTTT.

This clone was detected once. The chain employs TRBV14 and TRBJ2-1, with D hard to call. V was shortened by 3 bases and J by 6 bases, with 9 bases between the two germline ends. Germline V gene sequence: CDR1 SGHDN, CDR2 FVKESK. The CDR3 runs to 13 residues. CDR3 sequence (DNA): TGTGCCAGCAGCCACGGCGGAAGCAATGAGCAGTTCTTC. Residues: CASSHGGSNEQFF.

The chain uses TRBV7-6 and TRBJ2-7, with 7 bases identical to TRBD1. V lost 1 base to trimming and J lost 2 bases; unmatched junction nucleotides: 8. The germline CDR1 and CDR2 sequences are SGHVS and FNYEAQ. The CDR3 totals 16 residues. DNA of the CDR3: TGTGCCAGCAGCTTAGGTTTTAGTACAGGGGCCTACGAGCAGTACTTC. It specifies CASSLGFSTGAYEQYF.

This clone was seen a single time. The chain combines TRBV2 with TRBJ2-7, with D possibly matching TRBD2 (6 bases). The V gene lost 8 bases and the J gene lost 4 bases, with 21 bases spanning the gap. The germline V gene has CDR1 SNHLY and CDR2 FYNNEI. This CDR3 has 15 residues. CDR3 in DNA: TGTGCCAGCGCGCGGGGCGGGGCTAGGCCGTACGAGCAGTACTTC. Protein product: CASARGGARPYEQYF.

This clone was observed a single time. The rearrangement joins TRBV11-2 to TRBJ2-7, with 7 bases aligning to TRBD2. The CDR3 length is 16 residues. The germline gives CDR1 SGHAT, CDR2 FQNNGV. V was pared by 1 base and J by 3 bases, with 9 bases of the junction left unmatched. CDR3 bases: TGTGCCAGCAGCTTAGTTGGCGCGGGGGTGGGCTACGAGCAGTACTTC. This gives the protein CASSLVGAGVGYEQYF. Full variable domain (outside the CDR3, taken from reference TRBV11-2 and TRBJ2-7): EAGVAQSPRYKIIEKRQSVAFWCNPISGHATLYWYQQILGQGPKLLIQFQNNGVVDDSQLPKDRFSAERLKGVDSTLKIQPAKLEDSAVYLCASSLVGAGVGYEQYFGPGTRLTVT.

V is TRBV3-1 (or the pseudogene TRBV3-2) and J is TRBJ2-2; tentative D call: TRBD1 (5 bases). V lost 1 base to trimming and J lost 7 bases, with 10 bases between them. CDR3 length: 14 residues. Germline CDR1 reads LGHDT; CDR2 reads YNNKEL (reference sequence). The CDR3 sequence: CASSQVYQGGELFF. CDR3 nucleotides: TGTGCCAGCAGCCAAGTCTACCAGGGCGGGGAGCTGTTTTTT.

The rearrangement uses TRBV20-1 and TRBJ2-7; the match to TRBD2 covers 7 bases. The ends lost 3 bases at V and 1 base at J; junction bases unmatched: 6. This CDR3 has 14 amino acids. Germline V gene data show CDR1 as DFQATT and CDR2 as SNEGSKA (reference sequence). CDR3 nucleotides: TGCAGTGCTAGTACGGGGACTAAGTCCTACGAGCAGTACTTC. Translating it yields CSASTGTKSYEQYF.

The chain recombines TRBV14 with TRBJ2-1; no clear D. This CDR3 is 11 amino acids long. Germline-derived CDR1 and CDR2 are SGHDN and FVKESK. Trimming removed 2 bases at V and 9 bases at J, with 5 bases between. CDR3 nucleotides: TGTGCCAGCAGCCAACGTCCTGAGCAGTTCTTC. Its protein product is CASSQRPEQFF.

The chain couples TRBV2 to TRBJ1-1; D remains ambiguous. CDR1 SNHLY and CDR2 FYNNEI come from the germline V gene. Trimming left V 6 bases short and J 3 bases short, with 8 bases between. The CDR3 extends over 12 amino acids. The CDR3 bases are TGTGCCAGCAGGCCGCAGGACACTGAAGCTTTCTTT. Its translation is CASRPQDTEAFF.

The chain couples TRBV6-5 to TRBJ1-2; unclear D gene. The CDR3 totals 15 residues. The V and J ends lost 0 bases and 6 bases respectively, with 14 bases between them. Germline V gene sequence: CDR1 MNHEY, CDR2 SVGAGI. The CDR3: CASSYSPLVADGYTF. The CDR3 nucleotides are TGTGCCAGCAGTTACTCCCCCCTCGTAGCAGATGGCTACACCTTC.

The chain combines TRBV3-1 (or the pseudogene TRBV3-2) with TRBJ2-5, with 8 nucleotides matching TRBD2. This CDR3 is built from 17 residues. Germline V CDR1 and CDR2: LGHDT, YNNKEL (reference sequence). V shed 4 bases, J shed 3 bases, and the junction held 13 bases outside the gene matches. CDR3 sequence reads: CASSRLKPGLVEETQYF. The CDR3 bases are TGTGCCAGCAGCCGCCTCAAACCGGGACTAGTCGAAGAGACCCAGTACTTC.

In its sample, this clone was seen once. The rearrangement joins TRBV11-3 to TRBJ2-2; 8 bases map to TRBD1. This CDR3 region has 14 residues. Germline CDR1 and CDR2: SGHNT and YENEEA. Germline trimming cut 5 bases from V and 6 bases from J; bases unmatched to any gene: 5. This CDR3 is CASSQSRGPGELFF. Here the CDR3 DNA reads TGTGCCAGCAGCCAAAGCAGGGGGCCCGGGGAGCTGTTTTTT.

The chain combines TRBV19 with TRBJ2-4, with D possibly TRBD2 on 5 matching bases. Deletions cut 5 bases from V and 9 bases from J, with 17 bases between. This CDR3 contains 14 residues. Germline loops: CDR1 LNHDA, CDR2 SQIVND (reference sequence). CDR3: CASSGEGRSSIQYF. CDR3 DNA sequence: TGTGCCAGTAGTGGTGAGGGCCGTTCAAGCATTCAGTACTTC.

This chain joins TRBV5-1 and TRBJ2-5; 7 bases are shared with TRBD1. The CDR3 sequence is 15 residues long. From germline, CDR1 is SGHRS and CDR2 YFSETQ. V shed 0 bases, J shed 0 bases, and the junction held 2 bases outside the gene matches. CDR3 loop: CASSLGQGYQETQYF. The CDR3 DNA sequence: TGCGCCAGCAGCTTGGGACAGGGATACCAAGAGACCCAGTACTTC.

This rearrangement joins TRBV5-1 to TRBJ2-3; no firm D call. The ends were cut back, 2 bases at V and 1 base at J, with 5 bases in the middle. In germline, CDR1 is SGHRS, CDR2 YFSETQ. This CDR3 has 13 amino acids. CDR3 in amino acids: CASSFPGTDTQYF. DNA of the CDR3: TGCGCCAGCAGCTTCCCAGGCACAGATACGCAGTATTTT.